The entry below describes one T cell receptor (beta chain). This sample was taken from a study of identical twins. This CDR3 has 12 residues. The V end lost 1 base, the J end lost 7 bases, and 5 bases lay between the germline ends. Germline V CDR1 and CDR2: DFQATT, SNEGSKA (reference sequence). TCRdb ran MiXCR on the 5' RACE reads and lists one entry per CDR3 protein. The sample contains about 1.7 million distinct CDR3 sequences, less than 40% of which appear only once. Sequencing was done on a sample of cord blood. The J gene is TRBJ1-6, the V gene TRBV20-1, with D hard to call. The receptor comes from a newborn girl in good health. The DNA of the CDR3 is TGCAGTGCTAGAGGGTCCAATTCACCCCTCCACTTT. Amino acid sequence: CSARGSNSPLHF.